This T cell receptor beta chain was retrieved from a study of blood T cell repertoires in COVID-19. This CDR3 spans 20 amino acids. CDR1 and CDR2 (germline): LNHDA, SQIVND (reference sequence). Trimming removed 2 bases at V and 0 bases at J, with 23 bases between. Assay used: immunoSEQ multiplex PCR; TCRdb lists only in-frame clones, some missing. The sample lists approximately 410,000 clones, 86% occurring once. The sample taken for sequencing was peripheral blood. The V call is TRBV19, the J call TRBJ1-3, with D hard to call. This TCR derives from a young woman with active or convalescent COVID-19. CDR3 sequence reads: CASSIFRPATSGHSGNTIYF. The DNA of the CDR3 is TGTGCCAGTAGTATATTTCGGCCCGCAACTAGTGGTCACTCTGGAAACACCATATATTTT. Complete variable domain (other parts from reference TRBV19 and TRBJ1-3): DGGITQSPKYLFRKEGQNVTLSCEQNLNHDAMYWYRQDPGQGLRLIYYSQIVNDFQKGDIAEGYSVSREKKESFPLTVTSAQKNPTAFYLCASSIFRPATSGHSGNTIYFGEGSWLTVV.